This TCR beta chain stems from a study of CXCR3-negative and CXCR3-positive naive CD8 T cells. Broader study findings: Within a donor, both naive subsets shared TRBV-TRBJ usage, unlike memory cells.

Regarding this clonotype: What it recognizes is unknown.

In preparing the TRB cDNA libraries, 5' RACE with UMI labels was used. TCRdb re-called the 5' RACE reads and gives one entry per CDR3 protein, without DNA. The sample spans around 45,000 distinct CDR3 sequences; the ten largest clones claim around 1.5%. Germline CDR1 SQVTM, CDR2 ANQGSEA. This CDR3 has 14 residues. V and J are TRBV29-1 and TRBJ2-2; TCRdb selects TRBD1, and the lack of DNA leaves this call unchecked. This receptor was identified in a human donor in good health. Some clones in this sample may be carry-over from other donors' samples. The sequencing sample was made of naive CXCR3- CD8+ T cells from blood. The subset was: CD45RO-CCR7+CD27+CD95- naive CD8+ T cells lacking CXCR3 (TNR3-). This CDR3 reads CSVERTGYTGELFF.